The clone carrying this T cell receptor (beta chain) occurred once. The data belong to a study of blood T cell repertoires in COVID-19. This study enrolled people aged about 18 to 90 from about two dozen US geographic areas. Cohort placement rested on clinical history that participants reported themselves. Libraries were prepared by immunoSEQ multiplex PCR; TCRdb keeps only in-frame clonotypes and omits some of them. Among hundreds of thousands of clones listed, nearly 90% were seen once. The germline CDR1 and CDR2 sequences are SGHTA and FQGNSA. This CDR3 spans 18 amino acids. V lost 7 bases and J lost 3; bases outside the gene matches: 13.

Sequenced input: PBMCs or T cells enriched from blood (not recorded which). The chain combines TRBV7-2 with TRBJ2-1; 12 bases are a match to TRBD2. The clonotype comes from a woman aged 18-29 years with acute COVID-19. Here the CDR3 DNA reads TGTGCCAGCATCCCTCGGCTGGGACTAGCGGGTTACTACAATGAGCAGTTCTTC. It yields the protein CASIPRLGLAGYYNEQFF.